This record looks at one T cell receptor beta chain sequence and its context. As yet, its antigen is unknown. This sample was included in a study of shared clonotypes between healthy human individuals. Study at large: Each donor's CD8 memory used one plate, CD8 naive two, each CD4 subset three. Study-level points and caveats: Tissues were not sampled, only blood, and their repertoires likely differ. It was the non-shared clonotypes that had lower generation probabilities than clonotypes shared by all four donors.

For sorted subsets, about 200 ng DNA per replicate equaled roughly 29,000 T cell genomes. Method: immunoSEQ multiplex PCR; TCRdb's copy keeps in-frame clones and lacks some. The sample lists 2 million to 2.5 million clones, around 92% seen once, with more than 0.35% in the top ten. The CDR3 extends over 15 amino acids. Germline V CDR1 and CDR2: SGHTA, FQGNSA. Trimming cost V 1 base and J 2 bases, with 12 bases left between them. This TCR came from a man aged 18-30 years in good health. Some clones in this sample may be carry-over from other donors' samples. V is TRBV7-2 and J is TRBJ2-7, with D tentatively TRBD2 (5 bases). Sequenced input: naive CD4+ T cells from PBMCs. The subset: CD45RA+ positively selected. CDR3 DNA sequence: TGTGCCAGCAGCTTAGTGGAAGCGGCAACCTACGAGCAGTACTTC. Amino acids: CASSLVEAATYEQYF.